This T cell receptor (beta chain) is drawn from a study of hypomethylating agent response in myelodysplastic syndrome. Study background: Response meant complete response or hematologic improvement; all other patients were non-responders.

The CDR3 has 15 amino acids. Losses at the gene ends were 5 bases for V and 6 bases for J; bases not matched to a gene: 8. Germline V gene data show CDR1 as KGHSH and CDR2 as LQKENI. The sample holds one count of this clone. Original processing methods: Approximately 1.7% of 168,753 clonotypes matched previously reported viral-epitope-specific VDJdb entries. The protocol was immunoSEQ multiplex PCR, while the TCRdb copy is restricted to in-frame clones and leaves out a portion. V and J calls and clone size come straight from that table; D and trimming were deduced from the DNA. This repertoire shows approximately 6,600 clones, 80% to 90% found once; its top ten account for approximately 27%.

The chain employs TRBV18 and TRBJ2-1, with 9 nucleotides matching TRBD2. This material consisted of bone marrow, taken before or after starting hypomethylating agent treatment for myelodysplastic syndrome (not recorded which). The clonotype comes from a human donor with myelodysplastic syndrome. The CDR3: CASSSLAGASNEQFF. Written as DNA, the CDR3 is TGTGCCAGCTCATCCTTAGCGGGGGCCTCCAATGAGCAGTTCTTC.